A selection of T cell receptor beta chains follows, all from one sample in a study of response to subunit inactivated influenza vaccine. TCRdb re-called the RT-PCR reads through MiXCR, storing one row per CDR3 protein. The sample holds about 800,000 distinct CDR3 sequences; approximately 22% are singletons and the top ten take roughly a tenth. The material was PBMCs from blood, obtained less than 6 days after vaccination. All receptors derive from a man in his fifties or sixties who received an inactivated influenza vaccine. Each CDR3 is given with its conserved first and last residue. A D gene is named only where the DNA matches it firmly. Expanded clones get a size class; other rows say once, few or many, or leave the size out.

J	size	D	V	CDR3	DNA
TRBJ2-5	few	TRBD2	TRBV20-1	CSTYPLAGGQETQYF	TGCAGTACTTACCCACTAGCGGGAGGTCAAGAGACCCAGTACTTC
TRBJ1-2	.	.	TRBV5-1	CASSLLQLGDGYTF	TGCGCCAGCAGCTTGCTTCAACTAGGGGATGGCTACACCTTC
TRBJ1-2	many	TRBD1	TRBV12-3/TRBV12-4	CASSLYSLRDSANYGYTF	TGTGCCAGCAGTCTTTACTCCCTTAGGGACAGCGCCAACTATGGCTACACCTTC
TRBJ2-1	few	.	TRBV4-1	CASSQVKSSYNEQFF	TGCGCCAGCAGCCAAGTAAAGAGCTCCTACAATGAGCAGTTCTTC
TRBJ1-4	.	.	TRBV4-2	CASSRDRSATNEKLFF	TGTGCCAGCAGCCGCGACAGGAGTGCAACTAATGAAAAACTGTTTTTT
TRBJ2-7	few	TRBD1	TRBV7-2	CASSLSGTGVWEQYF	TGTGCCAGCAGCTTATCGGGGACAGGGGTGTGGGAGCAGTACTTC
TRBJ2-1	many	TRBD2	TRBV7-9	CASSLGLAGNNEQFF	TGTGCCAGCAGCTTGGGACTAGCGGGAAACAATGAGCAGTTCTTC
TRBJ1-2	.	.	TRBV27	CASSPTRNYGYTF	TGTGCCAGCAGTCCGACTCGAAACTATGGCTACACCTTC
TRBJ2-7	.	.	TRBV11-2	CASSLELGLYEQYF	TGTGCCAGCAGCTTAGAACTGGGCCTCTACGAGCAGTACTTC
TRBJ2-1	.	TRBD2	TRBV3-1	CACSLIWGLAGGLGHEQFF	TGTGCCTGCAGCCTAATCTGGGGACTAGCGGGGGGGCTAGGCCATGAGCAGTTCTTC